This TCR beta chain was identified during a study of blood T cell repertoires in COVID-19. Looking at the study overall: Collection of acute and convalescent COVID-19 samples took place in the United States, Italy and Spain. The analysed material was cDNA or gDNA that came from T cells, B-cell-depleted T cells, or PBMCs.

Unmatched junction bases numbered 7, after V lost 3 bases and J lost 6 bases. The CDR3 is made up of 15 amino acids. Germline V gives CDR1 MNHEY, CDR2 SMNVEV (reference sequence). As originally analysed: How many nucleated cells were present was estimated from reference gene primer amplification. Measured with immunoSEQ multiplex PCR; TCRdb has only the in-frame clones, and not every one. Clone size and V and J calls were adopted from that table, with D and trimming inferred from the DNA. The table shows approximately 86,000 clones, with approximately 86% occurring only once. The clonotype was recovered from a man aged 50-59 years with acute or convalescent COVID-19. The sample comprised peripheral blood. The chain joins TRBV27 to TRBJ1-1; 10 bases map to TRBD1. The CDR3 is CASSFDRGRYAEAFF. The CDR3, as DNA: TGTGCCAGCAGTTTCGACAGGGGGCGCTACGCTGAAGCTTTCTTT.